Following are 26 T cell receptor beta chains from one sample sequenced in a study of vaccination and CD4 T cells after COVID-19. Treatment in this sample: roughly 10-day PBMC culture with coronavirus spike peptide pools or control peptides (ViraFEST assay). One should note that the unexposed donor's CD4+ T cells were collected before the COVID-19 pandemic (2011-2018). Their antigens remain unidentified. Scientists ran DNA taken from cultured CD4+ T cells through the Oncomine TCR Beta short-read assay for sequencing. Genomic DNA extraction was carried out from cultured CD4+ T cells. Each CDR3 protein is one row after TCRdb ran MiXCR on the PCR reads. This sample has about 10,000 distinct CDR3 sequences; roughly a third occur once, and the top ten carry approximately 15%. Sequenced material: CD4+ T cells from blood, cultured in vitro. The receptors come from a human donor in good health.

This clonotype was counted between two and nine times. The chain uses TRBV19 and TRBJ2-1; D may be TRBD1 or TRBD2 (5 bases each). Germline loops: CDR1 LNHDA, CDR2 SQIVND (reference sequence). V lost 3 bases and J lost 5, with 14 bases in between. CDR3 size: 15 residues. The CDR3 DNA reads TGTGCCAGTAGTATGAGGGCAGGGAGCGACAATGAGCAGTTCTTC. Translated, it gives CASSMRAGSDNEQFF.

This clonotype was observed a handful of times. The chain is built from TRBV6-1 and TRBJ1-5; the match to TRBD1 covers 7 bases. J was trimmed by 11 bases and V by 6 bases; bases with no gene match: 13. Per germline, CDR1 MNHNS and CDR2 SASEGT. The CDR3 contains 14 residues. CDR3 nucleotides: TGTGCCAGCAGGCCTAACCGGGACAGTATGACCCAGCATTTT. Translated: CASRPNRDSMTQHF.

The V gene is TRBV20-1, the J gene TRBJ2-7; D may be TRBD2 (5 bases). Trimming left V 5 bases short and J 1 base short, with 9 bases between. Germline V CDR1 and CDR2: DFQATT, SNEGSKA (reference sequence). The CDR3 is made up of 12 amino acids. CDR3 in amino acids: CSASSGSYEQYF. The CDR3 bases are TGCAGTGCTTCCTCGGGGTCCTACGAGCAGTACTTC.

V usage is TRBV20-1 and J usage is TRBJ2-7, with no clear D. The CDR3 has 11 residues. The ends were cut back, 6 bases at V and 4 bases at J, with 10 bases in the middle. CDR1 is DFQATT and CDR2 is SNEGSKA in the germline V gene (reference sequence). The CDR3 DNA sequence: TGCAGTGCAAATCCAGGATACGAGCAGTACTTC. Encoded protein: CSANPGYEQYF.

The rearrangement joins TRBV20-1 to TRBJ2-7; the match to TRBD2 covers 10 bases. Germline V gene lookup returns CDR1 DFQATT and CDR2 SNEGSKA (reference sequence). This CDR3 region has 14 residues. Trimming took 5 bases from V and 2 from J; bases not matched to a gene: 6. Here the CDR3 DNA reads TGCAGTGCTCCCATAGCGGGAGGCACCTACGAGCAGTACTTC. Translating it yields CSAPIAGGTYEQYF.

This sequence joins TRBV7-9 and TRBJ2-1; 7 nucleotides agree with TRBD1. The CDR3 is made up of 16 amino acids. The germline V gene encodes CDR1 SEHNR and CDR2 FQNEAQ (reference sequence). V was pared by 2 bases and J by 12 bases, with 16 bases of the junction left unmatched. CDR3 DNA: TGTGCCAGCAGCTTACTTAGGACAGGAGCCGTAGATTGGCAGTTCTTC. Its translation: CASSLLRTGAVDWQFF.

CDR3 residues: CASSHIYRAGQMNTEAFF. The CDR3 DNA reads TGTGCCAGCAGCCATATCTACAGGGCGGGTCAGATGAACACTGAAGCTTTCTTT. The chain combines TRBV3-1 with TRBJ1-1; tentatively, D is TRBD1 (6 bases). The CDR3 spans 18 residues. Trimming shortened V by 3 bases and J by 0 bases, and 20 bases separated the two germline ends. Germline V gene data show CDR1 as LGHDT and CDR2 as YNNKEL (reference sequence).

The chain carries TRBV12-2 and TRBJ2-1; the D call in the table, TRBD1, was not verified against the DNA. TRBV12-2 constitutes a pseudogene. This CDR3 comprises 14 residues. CDR3 region: CASRLRGRQGKQFF. DNA of the CDR3: TGTGCAAGTCGCTTAAGGGGGCGACAGGGGAAACAGTTCTTC.

The V call is TRBV5-1, the J call TRBJ1-3; D remains unclear. The V and J ends lost 4 bases and 0 bases respectively, with 14 bases between them. This CDR3 spans 16 amino acids. Germline lookup yields CDR1 SGHRS and CDR2 YFSETQ. This CDR3 is CASSPGPESSGNTIYF. DNA for the CDR3: TGCGCCAGCAGCCCCGGCCCGGAGAGCTCTGGAAACACCATATATTTT.

The rearrangement links TRBV6-5 to TRBJ1-2; D gene unclear. CDR3 length equals 13 residues. Germline V gene lookup returns CDR1 MNHEY and CDR2 SVGAGI. The ends were cut back, 2 bases at V and 0 bases at J, with 4 bases in the middle. In nucleotides, the CDR3 is TGTGCCAGCAGTTACAGGGCTAACTATGGCTACACCTTC. It encodes CASSYRANYGYTF.

The chain employs TRBV6-1 and TRBJ1-5; 7 bases match TRBD1. The J segment lost 11 bases and the V segment lost 2 bases, leaving 3 bases of the junction unmatched. The CDR3 extends over 12 amino acids. Germline V CDR1 and CDR2: MNHNS, SASEGT. For the CDR3, the DNA is TGTGCCAGCAGTGAAACGGGACAGTCCCAGCATTTT. Residues: CASSETGQSQHF.

The V and J genes are TRBV6-1 and TRBJ1-1; possibly TRBD1 for D (6 bases). V lost 6 bases, J lost 6 bases, and 14 bases lay in between. This CDR3 is 13 amino acids long. Per germline, CDR1 MNHNS and CDR2 SASEGT. CDR3 sequence reads: CASRVTGGAEAFF. The CDR3 DNA reads TGTGCCAGCAGAGTGACAGGTGGGGCTGAAGCTTTCTTT.

This clonotype came up a few times. The chain has TRBV28 and TRBJ1-1; unclear D gene. Germline V CDR1 and CDR2: MDHEN, SYDVKM. The CDR3 contains 11 residues. V was clipped by 2 bases and J by 7 bases, with 5 bases between them. The CDR3 bases are TGTGCCAGCAGTTTACCCAGTGAAGCTTTCTTT. It specifies CASSLPSEAFF.

This chain joins TRBV28 and TRBJ1-2; D is perhaps TRBD1 (5 bases). V shed 7 bases and J shed 6 bases, with 15 bases lying between them. This CDR3 is 13 amino acids long. Germline-derived CDR1 and CDR2 are MDHEN and SYDVKM. The CDR3 nucleotides are TGTGCCAGCACCCACCCGGGACCGGATGGCTACACCTTC. This gives the protein CASTHPGPDGYTF.

This clonotype is judged medium-sized. The chain recombines TRBV7-3 with TRBJ1-1; D is possibly TRBD1 (6 bases). V was trimmed by 5 bases and J by 4 bases, leaving 11 bases between them. The CDR3 is made up of 13 amino acids. Per germline, CDR1 SGHTA and CDR2 FQGTGA. The CDR3 reads CASSGEGGTEAFF. For the CDR3, the DNA is TGTGCCAGCAGCGGGGAAGGGGGCACTGAAGCTTTCTTT.

This clonotype was counted between two and nine times. The CDR3 DNA sequence: TGCAGTGCCACGCCGGGCCCACAGGGGGGGACCTACGAGCAGTACTTC. Protein sequence: CSATPGPQGGTYEQYF. V is TRBV20-1 and J is TRBJ2-7, with D perhaps matching TRBD1 (8 bases). Germline assignment: CDR1 DFQATT and CDR2 SNEGSKA (reference sequence). The V gene lost 6 bases and the J gene lost 2 bases, with 23 bases spanning the gap. CDR3 size: 16 residues.

There are a few counts of this clonotype. The CDR3 here is CITGKTEAFF. The CDR3 coding sequence is TGCATCACAGGGAAAACTGAAGCTTTCTTT. This chain links TRBV20-1 with TRBJ1-1; maybe TRBD1 (6 bases). This CDR3 is 10 amino acids long. Per germline, CDR1 DFQATT and CDR2 SNEGSKA (reference sequence).

The chain employs TRBV20-1 and TRBJ2-1; 10 bases are a match to TRBD2. With 6 bases clipped from V and 3 bases from J, the junction kept 5 bases outside the gene matches. Germline CDR1 reads DFQATT; CDR2 reads SNEGSKA (reference sequence). The CDR3 totals 14 residues. The CDR3 DNA reads TGCAGTGCGCCCGGACTAGCGGACTACAATGAGCAGTTCTTC. This translates into CSAPGLADYNEQFF.

The table lists this clonotype with a count of one. V and J are TRBV29-1 and TRBJ1-1, with D unresolved. The CDR3 totals 13 residues. The V and J ends lost 5 bases and 3 bases respectively, with 13 bases between them. Germline-derived CDR1 and CDR2 are SQVTM and ANQGSEA. The CDR3 here is CSVKTQRDTEAFF. DNA for the CDR3: TGCAGCGTTAAGACTCAGAGGGACACTGAAGCTTTCTTT.

The chain joins TRBV7-3 to TRBJ2-7; D is undetermined. The CDR3 sequence is 15 residues long. The V gene lost 1 base and the J gene lost 0 bases, with 10 bases spanning the gap. Germline-derived CDR1 and CDR2 are SGHTA and FQGTGA. The CDR3 bases are TGTGCCAGCAGCTTAAAGACCGAGAGCTCCTACGAGCAGTACTTC. It specifies CASSLKTESSYEQYF. Full variable domain (remainder filled in from reference TRBV7-3 and TRBJ2-7): GAGVSQTPSNKVTEKGKYVELRCDPISGHTALYWYRQSLGQGPEFLIYFQGTGAADDSGLPNDRFFAVRPEGSVSTLKIQRTERGDSAVYLCASSLKTESSYEQYFGPGTRLTVT.

V and J are TRBV20-1 and TRBJ2-7, with D maybe TRBD2 (6 bases). Germline lookup yields CDR1 DFQATT and CDR2 SNEGSKA (reference sequence). V lost 5 bases, J lost 12 bases, and 17 bases lay in between. CDR3 size: 11 residues. This CDR3 is CSAGGPGSGYF. The CDR3 nucleotides are TGCAGTGCTGGAGGGCCTGGGAGCGGGTACTTC.

The chain is built from TRBV11-2 and TRBJ2-5; 8 positions match TRBD2. The CDR3 loop spans 14 amino acids. V lost 6 bases to trimming and J lost 7 bases; unmatched junction nucleotides: 10. CDR1 and CDR2 (germline): SGHAT, FQNNGV. For the CDR3, the DNA is TGTGCCAGCAGGCCCGGGACTAGTGAAGGGACCCAGTACTTC. Translated: CASRPGTSEGTQYF.

This clonotype was seen a handful of times. The chain is built from TRBV6-1 and TRBJ2-3, with 8 bases fitting TRBD1. Trimming cost V 0 bases and J 3 bases; bases outside gene matches: 11. Per germline, CDR1 MNHNS and CDR2 SASEGT. The CDR3 covers 18 residues. The CDR3 DNA sequence: TGTGCCAGCAGTGAAGCGTATGCAGGACAGGGTCTAACAGATACGCAGTATTTT. It is translated as CASSEAYAGQGLTDTQYF.

The chain uses TRBV5-1 and TRBJ2-7; 10 bases agree with TRBD2. The CDR3 totals 14 residues. The V and J ends lost 6 bases and 4 bases, in that order; junction bases with no gene match: 7. The germline CDR1 and CDR2 sequences are SGHRS and YFSETQ. The CDR3 is CASMPGLARYEQYF. In DNA, the CDR3 is TGCGCCAGCATGCCGGGACTAGCGAGATACGAGCAGTACTTC.

This clonotype turned up a few times. The chain employs TRBV20-1 and TRBJ2-1; no firm D call. Trimming stripped 1 base from V and 7 bases from J, with 14 bases between. Per germline, CDR1 DFQATT and CDR2 SNEGSKA (reference sequence). The length of the CDR3 is 14 residues. The CDR3, as DNA: TGCAGTGCTAGAGCCTATCGAAGGGAAAATGAGCAGTTCTTC. Translated: CSARAYRRENEQFF.

Points on this clonotype: The junction shows a germline mismatch at one end, possibly a read error. The chain combines TRBV27 with TRBJ2-1; D gene uncertain. The CDR3 has 15 amino acids. Germline V gene sequence: CDR1 MNHEY, CDR2 SMNVEV (reference sequence). As DNA, the CDR3 is TGTGCCACCAGTCGATTTTTGGCCATATACAATGAGCAGTTCTTC. It codes for CATSRFLAIYNEQFF.